The clone carrying this T cell receptor beta chain was detected a few times. The antigen remains undetermined. This sample was included in a study of T cell repertoires in cytomegalovirus infection. Study overall: Both CMV infection and a matching HLA type were indicated by public TCR beta signatures. Overall study findings and caveats: The study identified carriers of CMV plus the relevant HLA from cumulative public TCR beta family frequency. Across the ex vivo response, the dominant clonotypes were HLA-C-restricted CMV-specific TCR beta clonotypes.

Trimming stripped 5 bases from V and 5 bases from J, with 10 bases between. The CDR3 totals 12 residues. CDR1 and CDR2 from the germline V gene are SGHVS and FQNEAQ. Each CDR3 protein gets one entry after TCRdb re-called the reads with MiXCR. Among 680,000 or so distinct CDR3 sequences listed, 35% to 45% were seen once. The rearrangement joins TRBV7-8 to TRBJ2-7; D is unresolved. Sample: PBMCs. The receptor comes from a human donor in good health (CMV status not recorded). Some clones in this sample may be carry-over from other donors' samples. CDR3 amino acids: CASSPSFDEQYF. The CDR3 nucleotides read TGTGCCAGCAGCCCCTCTTTCGACGAGCAGTACTTC.